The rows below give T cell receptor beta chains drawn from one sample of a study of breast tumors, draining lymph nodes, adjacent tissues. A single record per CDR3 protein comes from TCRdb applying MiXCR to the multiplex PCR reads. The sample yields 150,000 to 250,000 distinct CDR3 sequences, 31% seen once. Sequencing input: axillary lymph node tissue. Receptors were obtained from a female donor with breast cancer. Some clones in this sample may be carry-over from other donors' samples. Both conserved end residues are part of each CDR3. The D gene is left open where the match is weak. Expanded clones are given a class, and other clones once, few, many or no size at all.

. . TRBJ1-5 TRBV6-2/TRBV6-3 CASSHARAGGWRQPQHF TGTGCCAGCAGTCACGCCCGGGCGGGGGGTTGGCGTCAGCCCCAGCATTTT
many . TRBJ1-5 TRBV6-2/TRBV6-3 CASAPLGRNQPQHF TGTGCCAGCGCACCCCTCGGACGGAATCAGCCCCAGCATTTT
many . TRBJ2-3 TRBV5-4 CASSLTLLSTDTQYF TGTGCCAGCAGCTTGACCCTGCTTAGCACAGATACGCAGTATTTT
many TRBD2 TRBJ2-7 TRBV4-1 CASSQEGLAASGEQYF TGCGCCAGCAGCCAAGAAGGACTAGCGGCCAGCGGAGAGCAGTACTTC
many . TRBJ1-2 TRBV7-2 CASSPRLVATTGYPF TGTGCCAGCAGCCCACGACTAGTTGCGACGACGGGCTACCCCTTC
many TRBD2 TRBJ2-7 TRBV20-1 CSARPTSGSSYEQYF TGCAGTGCTAGGCCGACTAGCGGGAGCTCCTACGAGCAGTACTTC
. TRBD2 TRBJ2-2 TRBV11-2 CASSFGLAAVVGELFF TGTGCCAGCAGCTTCGGACTAGCGGCAGTGGTCGGAGAGCTGTTTTTT
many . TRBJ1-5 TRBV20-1 CSARERTRVQQPQHF TGCAGTGCTAGAGAGAGAACCAGGGTCCAACAGCCCCAGCATTTT
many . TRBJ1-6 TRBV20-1 CSARDRTKSSYNSPLHF TGCAGTGCTAGAGATAGGACTAAAAGCTCCTATAATTCACCCCTCCACTTT
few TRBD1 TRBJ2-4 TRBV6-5 CASSYKTGGGKNIQYF TGTGCCAGCAGTTACAAGACAGGGGGAGGCAAAAACATTCAGTACTTC
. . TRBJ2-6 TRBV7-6 CASSLIGQANVLTF TGTGCCAGCAGCTTAATAGGGCAGGCCAACGTCCTGACTTTC
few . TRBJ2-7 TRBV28 CASSWAPTGTRDYEQYF TGTGCCAGCAGTTGGGCGCCCACCGGGACCCGGGACTACGAGCAGTACTTC
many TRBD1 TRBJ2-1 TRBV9 CASSVGQTGNGEQFF TGTGCCAGCAGCGTAGGTCAGACAGGGAATGGTGAGCAGTTCTTC
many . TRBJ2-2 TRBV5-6 CASSWWVNTGELFF TGTGCCAGCAGCTGGTGGGTGAACACCGGGGAGCTGTTTTTT
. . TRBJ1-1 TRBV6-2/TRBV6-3 CASSRELSTEAFF TGTGCCAGCAGTCGGGAGCTGAGCACTGAAGCTTTCTTT
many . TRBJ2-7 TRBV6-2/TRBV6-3 CASTGRRTEQYF TGTGCCAGCACCGGCCGACGGACCGAGCAGTACTTC
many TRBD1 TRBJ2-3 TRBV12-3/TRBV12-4 CASSTYRGSFADTQYF TGTGCCAGCAGTACTTACAGGGGAAGTTTTGCAGATACGCAGTATTTT
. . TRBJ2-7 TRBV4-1 CASSQSWADLSYEQYF TGCGCCAGCAGCCAAAGTTGGGCAGACCTTTCCTACGAGCAGTACTTC
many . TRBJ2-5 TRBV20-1 CSARAPGKLATQYF TGCAGTGCTAGGGCCCCGGGGAAGTTGGCGACCCAGTACTTC
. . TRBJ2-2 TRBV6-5 CASSLLGTNTGELFF TGTGCCAGCAGTCTTCTGGGGACGAACACCGGGGAGCTGTTTTTT
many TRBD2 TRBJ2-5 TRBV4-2 CASSRIAGGGETQYF TGTGCCAGCAGCCGTATAGCGGGGGGTGGAGAGACCCAGTACTTC
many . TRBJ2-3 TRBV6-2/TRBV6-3 CASLSSGESTDTQYF TGTGCCAGCCTCTCCTCGGGGGAAAGCACAGATACGCAGTATTTT